The 4 T cell receptor beta chains below were found in one sample sequenced in a study of cytomegalovirus exposure and HLA in healthy donors. Amplification used 60 Vbeta primers and 13 Jbeta primers. Sequenced by immunoSEQ multiplex PCR; TCRdb stores in-frame clones only, minus some. The table shows 200,000 or so clones, with roughly 80% occurring only once. Sequenced input: PBMCs. These receptors came from a girl aged 2-10 years in good health and CMV-seronegative.

J is TRBJ1-1 and V is TRBV10-3; possible D gene TRBD1, 6 bases. The length of the CDR3 is 16 residues. The V gene lost 9 bases and the J gene lost 5 bases, with 25 bases spanning the gap. CDR1 is ENHRY, CDR2 SYGVKD, per germline. The DNA for the CDR3 is TGTGCCATTCGACGGACAGCCCAAGGGGCCGGTACTGAAGCTTTCTTT. Translation: CAIRRTAQGAGTEAFF.

V is TRBV7-9 and J is TRBJ1-4; 9 nucleotides agree with TRBD1. The CDR3 contains 16 residues. The germline V gene encodes CDR1 SEHNR and CDR2 FQNEAQ (reference sequence). The J segment lost 7 bases and the V segment lost 0 bases, leaving 6 bases of the junction unmatched. As DNA, the CDR3 is TGTGCCAGCAGCTTAGCCGAGGGACAGGGTGTTGAAAAACTGTTTTTT. It yields the protein CASSLAEGQGVEKLFF.

This chain links TRBV7-6 with TRBJ2-7; TRBD2 matches at 10 bases. This CDR3 has 17 residues. The V and J ends lost 5 bases and 0 bases, in that order; junction bases with no gene match: 10. Looked up from germline, CDR1 is SGHVS and CDR2 is FNYEAQ. This CDR3 is CASSPAAGGTTSYEQYF. Written as DNA, the CDR3 is TGTGCCAGCAGCCCCGCAGCGGGAGGGACGACCTCCTACGAGCAGTACTTC.

The chain combines TRBV11-1 with TRBJ2-1; 9 bases map to TRBD2. The V segment lost 2 bases and the J segment 9 bases; nucleotides outside the gene matches: 5. The V gene's germline CDR1 is SGHAT and CDR2 FQDESV (reference sequence). The CDR3 sequence is 14 residues long. The CDR3 is CASSLRTSVSEQFF. Written as DNA, the CDR3 is TGTGCCAGCAGCTTAAGGACTAGCGTTTCTGAGCAGTTCTTC.